This TCR beta chain was sequenced for a study of T cells in Graves' hyperthyroidism and ophthalmopathy. 10 ml fresh peripheral blood yielded the PBMCs. RNA transcripts were the template for amplifying TCR beta CDR3 regions. A first-round RT-PCR of the TCR CDR3 used the HTBI primer set. TCRdb reprocessed the multiplex PCR reads with MiXCR, giving one entry per CDR3 protein. The sample yields approximately 610,000 distinct CDR3 sequences, approximately 16% seen once. Whole-study findings and limits: Ophthalmopathy cases were set apart from stable hyperthyroidism by a 13 V-J model. Blood also showed most of the thyroid clonotypes that were expanded above 0.001.

With 6 bases removed from V and 0 bases from J, the gap between germline ends came to 14 bases. The CDR3 has 15 amino acids. CDR1 and CDR2 (germline): MNHNS, SASEGT. The sample holds many counts of this clonotype. Antigen specificity is unknown. The TCR was taken from a woman in her late teens or twenties with Graves' hyperthyroidism. V usage is TRBV6-1 and J usage is TRBJ1-1; D is unresolved. Sequenced: blood. CDR3 residues: CASSKQSAMNTEAFF. The CDR3 DNA reads as TGTGCCAGCAGCAAACAATCAGCCATGAACACTGAAGCTTTCTTT.